This T cell receptor (beta chain) stems from a study of blood T cell repertoires in COVID-19. Study summary: PBMCs, B-cell-depleted T cells, or T cells were the source of the cDNA or gDNA that made up the material.

TCRdb's copy holds only in-frame clones and misses some; the assay was immunoSEQ multiplex PCR. The data contain more than 300,000 clones, roughly 90% of them singletons. The CDR3 extends over 13 amino acids. The J segment lost 5 bases and the V segment lost 5 bases, leaving 5 bases of the junction unmatched. Looked up from germline, CDR1 is MNHEY and CDR2 is SVGEGT. The V call is TRBV6-2 or TRBV6-3, the J call TRBJ2-7; 8 bases are shared with TRBD1. This TCR was sampled from a woman under 40 with COVID-19, enrolled during active disease. Specimen: peripheral blood. CDR3 nucleotide sequence: TGTGCCAGCAGTACGGGACAGGCCAACGAGCAGTACTTC. Its protein is CASSTGQANEQYF.